This passage covers 8 T cell receptor beta chains from one sample sequenced in a study of cytomegalovirus exposure and HLA in healthy donors. Use of 60 Vbeta and 13 Jbeta primers characterized the PCR. The method was immunoSEQ multiplex PCR; TCRdb's version includes in-frame clones alone and lacks a portion of them. The sample lists roughly 140,000 clones, approximately 81% seen once, with around 4.5% in the top ten. The specimen sequenced was PBMCs. The receptor source for this set is a woman aged 40-49 years in good health and CMV-seropositive.

This clone was picked up a small number of times. This chain joins TRBV5-1 and TRBJ2-5; D perhaps matches TRBD1 (5 bases). The V end lost 3 bases, the J end lost 1 base, and 13 bases lay between the germline ends. The germline CDR1 and CDR2 sequences are SGHRS and YFSETQ. The CDR3 has 15 amino acids. CDR3 in DNA: TGCGCCAGCAGCTCCCCTCAGGGATCCCAAGAGACCCAGTACTTC. As protein: CASSSPQGSQETQYF.

The V and J genes are TRBV29-1 and TRBJ2-3; D gene uncertain. Trimming pared 6 bases from V and 3 bases from J, leaving 19 bases between. Per germline, CDR1 SQVTM and CDR2 ANQGSEA. The length of the CDR3 is 15 residues. The CDR3 nucleotides are TGCAGCGTGATAGGCGTACCGGGTTCGACAGATACGCAGTATTTT. Amino acid sequence: CSVIGVPGSTDTQYF.

The chain has TRBV5-1 and TRBJ2-3; 10 bases are a match to TRBD2. There are 16 residues in the CDR3. Unmatched junction bases numbered 10, after V lost 4 bases and J lost 5 bases. Germline V gene lookup returns CDR1 SGHRS and CDR2 YFSETQ. The CDR3 DNA reads TGCGCCAGCAGCGGCCTTTCAGCGGGGGGGGGAGATACGCAGTATTTT. It encodes CASSGLSAGGGDTQYF.

The CDR3 spells CASSWPRTSGLTDTQYF. In nucleotides, the CDR3 is TGTGCCAGCAGCTGGCCCAGGACTAGCGGACTCACAGATACGCAGTATTTT. The chain links TRBV7-2 to TRBJ2-3; TRBD2 matches at 10 bases. The CDR3 is made up of 17 amino acids. The V gene end was trimmed by 4 bases and the J gene end by 2 bases; junction bases not matched to a gene: 9. In germline, CDR1 is SGHTA, CDR2 FQGNSA.

The V gene is TRBV7-3, the J gene TRBJ2-7; TRBD2 aligns across 7 bases. This CDR3 spans 15 amino acids. Germline CDR1 reads SGHTA; CDR2 reads FQGTGA. The V and J ends lost 5 bases and 2 bases, in that order; junction bases with no gene match: 9. CDR3: CASSPSGTTAYEQYF. The CDR3 DNA is TGTGCCAGCAGCCCCTCCGGGACTACCGCCTACGAGCAGTACTTC.

The chain links TRBV27 to TRBJ2-7; a weak D match, TRBD2 (5 bases). The germline V and J ends were trimmed by 3 bases and 5 bases, with 14 bases remaining between them. Germline CDR1 and CDR2: MNHEY and SMNVEV (reference sequence). This CDR3 is 14 amino acids long. DNA for the CDR3: TGTGCCAGCAGTTTTCGGCTAGCCGGCGACGAGCAGTACTTC. It is translated as CASSFRLAGDEQYF.

The genes are TRBV28 and TRBJ2-7; D remains ambiguous. Germline CDR1 is MDHEN and CDR2 is SYDVKM. The CDR3 has 12 residues. With 4 bases removed from V and 4 bases from J, the gap between germline ends came to 8 bases. The CDR3 sequence is CASSSEQYEQYF. As DNA, the CDR3 is TGTGCCAGCAGTTCCGAACAGTACGAGCAGTACTTC.

The chain joins TRBV9 to TRBJ2-5, with 7 positions matching TRBD2. The CDR3 spans 15 residues. With V trimmed by 3 bases and J by 4 bases, 9 bases remained unmatched. Germline CDR1 and CDR2: SGDLS and YYNGEE. The CDR3, as DNA: TGTGCCAGCAGCGCCCTTGGGGGGAGGGGAGAGACCCAGTACTTC. Translated, it gives CASSALGGRGETQYF.